This T cell receptor (beta chain) was documented in a study of T cells in localized non-small cell lung cancer. This clone was detected once. Germline-derived CDR1 and CDR2 are SGDLS and YYNGEE. The CDR3 sequence is 15 residues long. The V gene end was trimmed by 4 bases and the J gene end by 1 base; junction bases not matched to a gene: 5. Only in-frame clones appear in the TCRdb table, and some are missing; sequencing was by immunoSEQ multiplex PCR. The sample has some 72,000 clones; 70% to 90% are singletons. This clonotype was obtained from a man between 40 and 75 years old with stage I lung adenocarcinoma. Sequences were derived from peripheral blood, sampled before any cancer treatment. The chain recombines TRBV9 with TRBJ2-7; 10 bases agree with TRBD2. CDR3 nucleotide sequence: TGTGCCAGCAGCCCGAGGACTAGCGGTTCCTACGAGCAGTACTTC. Translated, it gives CASSPRTSGSYEQYF.